This is a list of T cell receptor beta chains from one sample in a study of blood T cell repertoires in COVID-19. Generated by immunoSEQ multiplex PCR, the TCRdb table keeps only in-frame clones and is missing some. This sample has about 130,000 clones; approximately 89% occur once, and the top ten carry over 3.5%. Input material: peripheral blood. The receptors come from a woman aged 60-70 years with acute or convalescent COVID-19. The CDR3 runs from the conserved cysteine through the conserved F or W. D genes are given only for firm matches. For some rows the clone size is stated as once, few or many, or as a class when expanded; others skip it.

>TRBV12-3/TRBV12-4|13|-|TRBJ2-7|-
CASSGQVSYEQYF
TGTGCCAGCAGTGGTCAGGTCTCCTACGAGCAGTACTTC
>TRBV19|16|-|TRBJ1-4|-
CASSLLKQATNEKLFF
TGTGCCAGTAGTTTACTGAAACAGGCGACTAATGAAAAACTGTTTTTT
>TRBV19|14|-|TRBJ1-4|-
CASNERTANEKLFF
TGTGCCAGCAATGAGCGGACGGCTAATGAAAAACTGTTTTTT
>TRBV29-1|18|TRBD2|TRBJ2-1|once
CSVFGGTSGRDSYNEQFF
TGCAGCGTGTTCGGTGGGACTAGCGGGAGGGATTCCTACAATGAGCAGTTCTTC
>TRBV6-5|14|TRBD1|TRBJ1-5|-
CASRGTGDIQPQHF
TGTGCCAGCAGGGGGACAGGGGATATTCAGCCCCAGCATTTT
>TRBV10-2|15|TRBD2|TRBJ2-3|-
CASRGLAIEADTQYF
TGCGCCAGCAGGGGACTAGCGATTGAGGCAGATACGCAGTATTTT
>TRBV19|14|-|TRBJ1-1|-
CASSMPRRETEAFF
TGTGCCAGTAGTATGCCCAGACGGGAAACTGAAGCTTTCTTT
>TRBV19|15|TRBD2|TRBJ2-2|-
CASRKRGVNTGELFF
TGTGCCAGTAGGAAGCGGGGGGTGAACACCGGGGAGCTGTTTTTT
>TRBV30|13|-|TRBJ1-1|-
CAWRDRLNTEAFF
TGTGCCTGGAGGGACAGATTGAACACTGAAGCTTTCTTT
>TRBV12-5|14|TRBD1|TRBJ1-6|-
CASGPGQGHSPLHF
TGTGCTAGTGGACCTGGACAGGGGCATTCACCCCTCCACTTT
>TRBV4-1|15|TRBD2|TRBJ2-7|-
CASSQEASGPYEQYF
TGCGCCAGCAGCCAAGAGGCTAGCGGACCCTACGAGCAGTACTTC
>TRBV5-5|14|-|TRBJ1-6|-
CASSSGSYNSPLHF
TGTGCCAGCAGCTCCGGGTCCTATAATTCACCCCTCCACTTT
>TRBV12-3/TRBV12-4|13|-|TRBJ1-2|-
CASSLTSPLNYTF
TGTGCCAGCAGTTTGACTTCCCCACTCAACTACACCTTC
>TRBV15|15|TRBD1|TRBJ1-6|-
CATSRGAGGTSPLHF
TGTGCCACCAGCAGAGGGGCAGGGGGAACTTCACCCCTCCACTTT
>TRBV5-5|14|-|TRBJ1-6|-
CASSLRGNNSPLHF
TGTGCCAGCTCTCTAAGGGGGAATAATTCACCCCTCCACTTT
>TRBV6-5|12|-|TRBJ1-6|-
CAGRGGSSPLHF
TGTGCCGGTCGGGGTGGAAGTTCACCCCTCCACTTT
>TRBV6-5|14|-|TRBJ1-6|-
CASTFRGSFSPLHF
TGTGCCAGCACCTTTCGGGGTTCATTTTCACCCCTCCACTTT
>TRBV3-1/TRBV3-2|12|TRBD1|TRBJ1-1|-
CASSPGDSEAFF
TGTGCCAGCAGCCCAGGGGACAGTGAAGCTTTCTTT
>TRBV5-4|14|-|TRBJ2-7|-
CASSLGGGSYEQYF
TGTGCCAGCAGCTTGGGGGGAGGCTCCTACGAGCAGTACTTC
>TRBV19|12|-|TRBJ2-7|once
CASSSREAEQYF
TGTGCCAGTAGTTCCCGGGAAGCCGAGCAGTACTTC
>TRBV19|16|TRBD1|TRBJ1-3|once
CASSILQGSSGNTIYF
TGTGCCAGTAGTATCCTACAGGGGTCCTCTGGAAACACCATATATTTT
>TRBV28|13|-|TRBJ1-6|once
CASSSGYRSPLHF
TGTGCCAGCAGTTCAGGGTATCGTTCACCCCTCCACTTT
>TRBV10-3|11|-|TRBJ2-7|-
CAISDLREQYF
TGTGCCATCAGTGATTTACGGGAGCAGTACTTC
>TRBV6-6|13|-|TRBJ1-1|-
CASSDQVSAEAFF
TGTGCCAGCAGCGATCAGGTCTCCGCTGAAGCTTTCTTT
>TRBV19|15|TRBD1|TRBJ1-6|-
CASSIVGGADSPLHF
TGTGCCAGTAGTATAGTAGGGGGCGCGGATTCACCCCTCCACTTT
>TRBV3-1/TRBV3-2|15|TRBD2|TRBJ2-1|-
CASSLTSGDYNEQFF
TGTGCCAGCAGCCTGACTAGCGGTGACTACAATGAGCAGTTCTTC
>TRBV6-1|15|TRBD2|TRBJ2-1|-
CASSEGTSVYNEQFF
TGTGCCAGCAGTGAAGGGACTAGCGTCTACAATGAGCAGTTCTTC
>TRBV28|15|-|TRBJ2-7|-
CASSLSRGFRYEQYF
TGTGCCAGCAGTTTATCCAGGGGCTTTCGCTACGAGCAGTACTTC
>TRBV10-3|15|-|TRBJ1-5|-
CAISEQLGLSQPQHF
TGTGCCATCAGTGAACAACTCGGGTTGAGTCAGCCCCAGCATTTT
>TRBV27|16|-|TRBJ1-6|-
CASSLEPPDWNSPLHF
TGTGCCAGCAGTTTAGAACCGCCAGATTGGAATTCACCCCTCCACTTT
>TRBV5-1|14|-|TRBJ1-5|-
CASSLAGSPQPQHF
TGCGCCAGCAGCTTGGCCGGTTCGCCTCAGCCCCAGCATTTT
>TRBV28|12|-|TRBJ2-5|-
CASSTGIKTQYF
TGTGCCAGCAGTACGGGGATTAAGACCCAGTACTTC
>TRBV6-5|15|-|TRBJ1-6|once
CASRGTSSYNSPLHF
TGTGCCAGCAGGGGCACGAGCTCCTATAATTCACCCCTCCACTTT
>TRBV12-3/TRBV12-4|13|TRBD1|TRBJ1-5|-
CASSHTGDQPQHF
TGTGCCAGCAGTCATACAGGGGATCAGCCCCAGCATTTT
>TRBV27|14|TRBD1|TRBJ2-7|-
CASSGTGTAYEQYF
TGTGCCAGCAGTGGAACCGGGACAGCCTACGAGCAGTACTTC
>TRBV10-2|13|-|TRBJ2-1|-
CAGGGSSYNEQFF
TGCGCGGGGGGAGGAAGCTCCTACAATGAGCAGTTCTTC
>TRBV28|14|-|TRBJ1-2|-
CASSFWGGTYGYTF
TGTGCCAGCAGTTTTTGGGGGGGGACCTATGGCTACACCTTC
>TRBV7-3|14|-|TRBJ2-3|-
CASSLGISTDTQYF
TGTGCCAGCAGCCTCGGGATTAGCACAGATACGCAGTATTTT
>TRBV7-9|14|-|TRBJ1-4|-
CASSLATDNEKLFF
TGTGCCAGCAGCTTAGCGACTGATAATGAAAAACTGTTTTTT
>TRBV11-2|15|TRBD2|TRBJ2-1|-
CASSLTSGLQAQQFF
TGTGCCAGCAGCTTGACTAGCGGCCTTCAGGCGCAGCAGTTCTTC
>TRBV5-1|14|TRBD1|TRBJ1-6|-
CASSLGTANSPLHF
TGCGCCAGCAGCTTAGGGACAGCAAATTCACCCCTCCACTTT
>TRBV29-1|15|TRBD1|TRBJ1-2|once
CSVSGSDRGLSGYTF
TGCAGCGTTTCGGGGTCGGACAGGGGGTTAAGCGGCTACACCTTC
>TRBV30|14|TRBD2|TRBJ2-5|-
CAWSPGLAGETQYF
TGTGCCTGGAGTCCCGGACTAGCTGGGGAGACCCAGTACTTC